This TCR beta chain was documented in a study of technical replicates of blood from a handful of donors. Germline V gene lookup returns CDR1 DFQATT and CDR2 SNEGSKA (reference sequence). V lost 6 bases to trimming and J lost 5 bases, with 7 bases between them. This CDR3 is built from 10 residues. Repertoires were generated with immunoSEQ multiplex PCR, while TCRdb's copy carries only in-frame clones and drops some. The sample shows tens of thousands of clones, 90% to 95% of them seen only once. This chain uses TRBV20-1 with TRBJ2-5; no clear D. The sequencing sample was made of PBMCs. The receptor was derived from a human donor in good health. Some clones in this sample may be carry-over from other donors' samples. This chain's CDR3 is CSAHSETQYF. DNA of the CDR3: TGCAGTGCCCATAGTGAGACCCAGTACTTC.